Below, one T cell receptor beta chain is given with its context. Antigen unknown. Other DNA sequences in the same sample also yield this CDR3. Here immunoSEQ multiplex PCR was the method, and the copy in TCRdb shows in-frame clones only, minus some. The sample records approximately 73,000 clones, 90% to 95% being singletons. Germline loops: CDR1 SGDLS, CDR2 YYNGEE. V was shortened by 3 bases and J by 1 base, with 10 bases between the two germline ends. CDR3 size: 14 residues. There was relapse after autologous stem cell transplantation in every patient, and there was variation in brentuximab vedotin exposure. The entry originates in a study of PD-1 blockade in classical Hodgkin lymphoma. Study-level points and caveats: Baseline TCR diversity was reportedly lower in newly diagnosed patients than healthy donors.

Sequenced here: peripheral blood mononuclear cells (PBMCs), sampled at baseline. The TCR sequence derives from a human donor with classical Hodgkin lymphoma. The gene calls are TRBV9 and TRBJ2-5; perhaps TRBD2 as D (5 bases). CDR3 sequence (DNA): TGTGCCAGCAGCGAAGCCGGGGTCCAAGAGACCCAGTACTTC. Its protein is CASSEAGVQETQYF.